A selection of T cell receptor beta chains follows, all from one sample in a study of T-cell reconstitution after alpha-beta-depleted transplantation in children. One entry per CDR3 protein, called by TCRdb with MiXCR from the PCR reads. The sample yields about 300,000 distinct CDR3 sequences, 7.5% to 9% seen once. This material consisted of peripheral blood, taken 360 days after TCRalphabeta/CD19-depleted stem cell transplant. All receptors come from a female patient under 10 years old who had a stem cell transplant for Fanconi anemia, so the T cells may come from the graft donor. Each CDR3 is given with its conserved first and last residue. The D gene is left open where the match is weak. Only some rows state a clone size, as once, few, many or a class for expanded clones.

clone_size: many
j_call: TRBJ1-1
v_call: TRBV4-3
d_call: -
cdr3_nt: TGCGCCAGCAGCCAAGATCGCGCGGGATACACTGAAGCTTTCTTT
cdr3_aa: CASSQDRAGYTEAFF

clone_size: -
j_call: TRBJ2-4
v_call: TRBV27
d_call: TRBD1
cdr3_nt: TGTGCCAGCAGTCCCAGGGACAGTGAAAACATTCAGTACTTC
cdr3_aa: CASSPRDSENIQYF

clone_size: few
j_call: TRBJ2-3
v_call: TRBV9
d_call: -
cdr3_nt: TGTGCCAGCAGCACCCGACCCCGACCAATTCAAGATACGCAGTATTTT
cdr3_aa: CASSTRPRPIQDTQYF

clone_size: many
j_call: TRBJ2-3
v_call: TRBV10-3
d_call: -
cdr3_nt: TGTGCCAGCAAGCGGGCACCCACAGATACGCAGTATTTT
cdr3_aa: CASKRAPTDTQYF

clone_size: many
j_call: TRBJ1-1
v_call: TRBV5-1
d_call: -
cdr3_nt: TGCGCCAGCAGCGTTAAGGGACAAAACACTGAAGCTTTCTTT
cdr3_aa: CASSVKGQNTEAFF

clone_size: few
j_call: TRBJ1-5
v_call: TRBV28
d_call: -
cdr3_nt: TGTGCCAGCGGGAGTAACAATCAGCCCCAGCATTTT
cdr3_aa: CASGSNNQPQHF

clone_size: many
j_call: TRBJ1-6
v_call: TRBV5-1
d_call: TRBD1
cdr3_nt: TGCGCCAGCAGCTTATCCGGGACAGGGGGTTCACCCCTCCACTTT
cdr3_aa: CASSLSGTGGSPLHF

clone_size: many
j_call: TRBJ2-1
v_call: TRBV24-1
d_call: -
cdr3_nt: TGTGCCACCGGAACGGGCACGTCCTACAATGAGCAGTTCTTC
cdr3_aa: CATGTGTSYNEQFF

clone_size: many
j_call: TRBJ2-3
v_call: TRBV12-3/TRBV12-4
d_call: -
cdr3_nt: TGTGCCAGCAGTCCTTCTAAATCAGGTGCAGATACGCAGTATTTT
cdr3_aa: CASSPSKSGADTQYF

clone_size: few
j_call: TRBJ2-1
v_call: TRBV5-6
d_call: -
cdr3_nt: TGTGCCAGCAGCTTGGCTCAGTACTACAATGAGCAGTTCTTC
cdr3_aa: CASSLAQYYNEQFF

clone_size: many
j_call: TRBJ1-2
v_call: TRBV6-5
d_call: -
cdr3_nt: TGTGCCACTCGGCGGGCGGTGGGCTACACCTTC
cdr3_aa: CATRRAVGYTF